This T cell receptor beta chain originates from a study of T cells after yellow fever vaccination (dated by TCRdb to between 2018 and 2020). Notes on the research overall: The SMART-Seq v4 Ultra Low Input RNA kit was used to prepare libraries from fractions with low cell numbers. Blood was collected at multiple timepoints before and after primary and secondary immunization, and bulk PBMC replicates and cell subsets were isolated. The cohort comprised two healthy male donors, one aged 18 to 30 and one aged 30 to 40 years. To follow T-cell clones before and after primary and booster YFV17D yellow fever vaccination, bulk TCR alpha and beta repertoires were sequenced over time. What the research found in general, with its limitations: Compared with the primary T-cell response, the secondary T-cell response was faster but weaker, reaching its peak on day 5 rather than on day 15. A small fraction of clonotypes appeared in both the CD4 and CD8 compartments, likely as a result of convergent recombination. The study included only a couple of donors, which limits how far the findings can be generalized. After the booster, most clones that had expanded after primary vaccination were detected again (roughly 96% of CD4 and around nine tenths of CD8), suggesting broad maintenance of memory. Computational filtering was needed because FACS-sorted repertoires could contain abundant contaminating clonotypes from the bulk population.

TCR cDNA was synthesized by 5'RACE template switching, through which a universal primer site and unique molecular identifiers were introduced. Priming of cDNA synthesis was performed from both the TCR alpha and TCR beta constant segments. Library amplification involved two PCR steps, and the second step added sample barcodes and sequencing adapters. Sequencing of the libraries was done on either Illumina HiSeq 2500 (2x100 bp) or NovaSeq (2x150 bp). The paper's processing steps were these. MIGEC was used to demultiplex reads and collapse the reads into UMI consensus sequences, and MiXCR was used for V(D)J alignment. Clonotypes responding to the vaccine were identified with edgeR on replicate PBMC samples, with the criteria of FDR below 0.01 and a log2 fold change above 5 up to day 15. Each bulk clonotype received a CD4 or CD8 identity based on whether the sequenced CD4 or CD8 repertoire contained that clonotype at higher abundance. Clonotypes enriched at least 10-fold in dextramer-positive over dextramer-negative fractions were defined as NS4B-specific, and CD4-biased clonotypes were excluded. Using fastp at Q25 and MiXCR, TCRdb reprocessed the public reads and kept productive beta chains. Rows matching on CDR3 protein sequence are summarized as one entry with the most common DNA and genes. TCRdb, rather than the study authors, made the V and J calls. The sample contains 55,000 or so distinct CDR3 sequences, less than 8% of them found a single time. Roughly a quarter of the sample is taken by the ten largest.

The treatment or condition tag for this specimen amounts to: live attenuated yellow fever vaccine strain. A standard Ficoll-Paque protocol was used to isolate PBMCs from peripheral blood. Epitope-specific CD8 T cells were sorted using a dextramer loaded with the yellow fever NS4B epitope peptide, with anti-CD3 and anti-CD8 staining. TriZol was used to extract RNA from bulk PBMCs, from CD4 and CD8 fractions, and from dextramer-positive and dextramer-negative fractions. According to the germline V gene, CDR1 reads LGHNA and CDR2 reads YNFKEQ. From the cysteine up to the phenylalanine, the CDR3 has a length of 15 residues. The only DNA kept is the CDR3, 45 bases in frame from the first base. Deletion took 1 base off V and 4 bases off J, with a span of 10 bases between the germline ends. This clonotype was recorded at least ten times. Per-base qualities were not stored, and no clone one base away is much larger.

The origin of this receptor is a man aged 18 to 35 who received the YFV17D yellow fever vaccine. The chain is made from TRBV4-2 and TRBJ2-2; the best D guess is TRBD2, with 5 bases matching. Sequences were derived from CD8+ T cells not binding an NS4B(214-222) dextramer, sorted from PBMCs, sampled roughly 46 days after the first yellow fever vaccination. The sample's cell subset or site label, decoded: NS4B epitope dextramer-negative CD8 T cells. The nucleotides read TGTGCCAGCAGCCAAGGGGCTAGCCCCACCGGGGAGCTGTTTTTT. This encodes CASSQGASPTGELFF.